This TCR beta chain derives from a study of blood T cell repertoires in COVID-19. As for the study in general: The origin of the acute and convalescent COVID-19 samples was the United States, Italy and Spain.

Assay: immunoSEQ multiplex PCR; the TCRdb copy retains only in-frame clones and omits some. The sample holds around 400,000 clones, about nine tenths seen once. J was trimmed by 2 bases and V by 3 bases; bases with no gene match: 10. CDR3 length: 16 amino acids. Germline V gene data show CDR1 as SGHTS and CDR2 as YDEGEE. The TCR sequence derives from a woman aged 25 to 39 who had recovered from COVID-19. The chain recombines TRBV5-8 with TRBJ1-1, with 7 bases matching TRBD1. The sequencing sample was made of PBMCs or T cells enriched from blood (not recorded which). CDR3 amino acids: CASSSPQGWLNTEAFF. CDR3 DNA: TGTGCCAGCAGCTCCCCACAGGGGTGGTTAAACACTGAAGCTTTCTTT.